One and the same sample provided the 4 T cell receptor beta chains below, sequenced in a study of blood T cell repertoires in COVID-19. The repertoire was sequenced with immunoSEQ multiplex PCR; TCRdb's copy has only in-frame clones and lacks some. The sample includes 70,000 to 95,000 clones, approximately 80% of them seen just once. The specimen sequenced was peripheral blood. Receptor source: a man older than 75 with active or convalescent COVID-19.

Only one count was recorded for this clone. The chain carries TRBV6-5 and TRBJ1-6, with TRBD1 identical over 7 bases. With 9 bases clipped from V and 7 bases from J, the junction kept 12 bases outside the gene matches. CDR1 and CDR2 from the germline V gene are MNHEY and SVGAGI. The CDR3 covers 15 residues. Written as DNA, the CDR3 is TGTGCCAGTCGCAAAACGGGGACAGCCAATTCACCCCTCCACTTT. Amino acid sequence: CASRKTGTANSPLHF.

The chain combines TRBV28 with TRBJ1-4; D call uncertain. From germline, CDR1 is MDHEN and CDR2 SYDVKM. The length of the CDR3 is 12 residues. V was pared by 6 bases and J by 8 bases, with 10 bases between. The CDR3 DNA is TGTGCCAGCAGGGTCAGACTAGAAAAACTGTTTTTT. Its translation is CASRVRLEKLFF.

The chain joins TRBV2 to TRBJ2-7, with 8 bases that match TRBD1. J lost 2 bases, V lost 3 bases, and 0 bases had no gene match. Germline CDR1 reads SNHLY; CDR2 reads FYNNEI. This CDR3 is 13 amino acids long. CDR3 nucleotides: TGTGCCAGCAGTGAGGACAGGGCCTACGAGCAGTACGTC. Translating it yields CASSEDRAYEQYV.

This clone was detected once. The chain couples TRBV6-5 to TRBJ2-6, with D hard to call. CDR3 length equals 14 residues. The V end was cut by 10 bases, the J end by 0 bases, with 10 bases between. Germline loops: CDR1 MNHEY, CDR2 SVGAGI. The CDR3 here is CATASGSGANVLTF. The CDR3 bases are TGTGCCACCGCTTCCGGCTCTGGGGCCAACGTCCTGACTTTC.